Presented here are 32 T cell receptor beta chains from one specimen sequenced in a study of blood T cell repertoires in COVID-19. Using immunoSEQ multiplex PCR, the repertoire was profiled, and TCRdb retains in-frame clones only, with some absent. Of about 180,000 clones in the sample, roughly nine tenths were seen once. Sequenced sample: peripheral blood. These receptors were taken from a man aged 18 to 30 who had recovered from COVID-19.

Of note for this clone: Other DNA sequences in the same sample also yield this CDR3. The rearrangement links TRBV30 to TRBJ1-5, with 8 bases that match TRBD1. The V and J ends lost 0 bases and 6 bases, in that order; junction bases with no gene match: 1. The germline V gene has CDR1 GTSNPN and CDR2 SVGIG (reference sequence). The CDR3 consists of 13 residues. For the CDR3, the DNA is TGTGCCTGGAGTGTACAGGGGGGTCAGCCCCAGCATTTT. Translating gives CAWSVQGGQPQHF.

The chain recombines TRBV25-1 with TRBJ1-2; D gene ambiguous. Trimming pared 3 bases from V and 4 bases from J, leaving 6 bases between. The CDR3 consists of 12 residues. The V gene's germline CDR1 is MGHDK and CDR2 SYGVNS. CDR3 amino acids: CASSERGYGYTF. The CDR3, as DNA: TGTGCCAGCAGTGAGAGAGGCTATGGCTACACCTTC.

The CDR3 is CASSLEFEQYF. CDR3 DNA sequence: TGTGCCAGCAGCCTCGAGTTCGAGCAGTACTTC. The chain uses TRBV7-8 and TRBJ2-7; no definite D call. The CDR3 is 11 residues long. Deletions cut 5 bases from V and 6 bases from J, with 8 bases between. The V gene's germline CDR1 is SGHVS and CDR2 FQNEAQ.

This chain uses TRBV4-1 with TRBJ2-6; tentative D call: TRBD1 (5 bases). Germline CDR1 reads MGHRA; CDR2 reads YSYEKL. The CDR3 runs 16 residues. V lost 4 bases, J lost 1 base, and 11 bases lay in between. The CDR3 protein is CASSPLTESGANVLTF. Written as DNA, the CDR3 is TGCGCCAGCAGCCCCCTGACAGAATCTGGGGCCAACGTCCTGACTTTC.

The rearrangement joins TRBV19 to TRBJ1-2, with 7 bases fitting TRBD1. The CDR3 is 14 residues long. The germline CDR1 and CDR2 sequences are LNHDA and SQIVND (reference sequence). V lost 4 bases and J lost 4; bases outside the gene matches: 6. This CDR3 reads CASSTGGTVYGYTF. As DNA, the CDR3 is TGTGCCAGTAGTACCGGCGGGACAGTCTATGGCTACACCTTC.

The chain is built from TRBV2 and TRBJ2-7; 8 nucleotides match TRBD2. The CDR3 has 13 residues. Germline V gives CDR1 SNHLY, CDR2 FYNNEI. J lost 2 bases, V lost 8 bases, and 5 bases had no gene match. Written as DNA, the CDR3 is TGTGCCAGCGAGGCGGGGGGAACCTACGAGCAGTACTTC. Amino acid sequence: CASEAGGTYEQYF. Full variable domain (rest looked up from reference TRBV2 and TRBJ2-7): EPEVTQTPSHQVTQMGQEVILRCVPISNHLYFYWYRQILGQKVEFLVSFYNNEISEKSEIFDDQFSVERPDGSNFTLKIRSTKLEDSAMYFCASEAGGTYEQYFGPGTRLTVT.

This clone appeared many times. DNA for the CDR3: TGTGCCAGCAGCTTATCACAGGGAATCTATGGCTACACCTTC. Its translation is CASSLSQGIYGYTF. The chain employs TRBV7-2 and TRBJ1-2, with D perhaps matching TRBD1 (6 bases). The V end lost 2 bases, the J end lost 4 bases, and 11 bases lay between the germline ends. Germline loops: CDR1 SGHTA, CDR2 FQGNSA. This CDR3 is built from 14 residues.

This CDR3 is CASRTRDAEAFF. The CDR3, as DNA: TGTGCCAGCCGGACAAGGGATGCTGAAGCTTTCTTT. This chain joins TRBV27 and TRBJ1-1; TRBD1 might be the D (5 bases). Trimming stripped 8 bases from V and 6 bases from J, with 13 bases between. The CDR3 spans 12 residues. CDR1 is MNHEY and CDR2 is SMNVEV in the germline V gene (reference sequence).

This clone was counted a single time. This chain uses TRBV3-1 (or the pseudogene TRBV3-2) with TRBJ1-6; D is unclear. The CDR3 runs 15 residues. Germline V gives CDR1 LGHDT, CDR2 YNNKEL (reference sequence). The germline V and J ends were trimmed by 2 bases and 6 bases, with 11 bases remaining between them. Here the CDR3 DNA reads TGTGCCAGCAGCCAATACGAGGGTGGTAATTCACCCCTCCACTTT. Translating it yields CASSQYEGGNSPLHF.

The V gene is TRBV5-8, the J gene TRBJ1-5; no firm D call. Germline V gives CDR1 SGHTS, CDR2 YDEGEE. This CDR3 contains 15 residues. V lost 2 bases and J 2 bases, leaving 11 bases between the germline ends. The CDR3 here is CASSFTEWGNQPQHF. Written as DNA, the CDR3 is TGTGCCAGCAGCTTCACAGAGTGGGGCAATCAGCCCCAGCATTTT.

Here the CDR3 reads CAWSPDSYEQYF. DNA for the CDR3: TGTGCCTGGAGCCCTGACTCATACGAGCAGTACTTC. The chain recombines TRBV30 with TRBJ2-7; D is ambiguous. Germline CDR1 reads GTSNPN; CDR2 reads SVGIG (reference sequence). The CDR3 contains 12 residues. Trimming cost V 3 bases and J 4 bases, with 10 bases left between them.

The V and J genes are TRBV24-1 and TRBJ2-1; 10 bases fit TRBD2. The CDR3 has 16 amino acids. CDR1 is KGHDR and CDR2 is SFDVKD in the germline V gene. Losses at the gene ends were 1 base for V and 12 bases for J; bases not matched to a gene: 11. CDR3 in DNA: TGTGCCACCAGTGATTTTGGCCAGCGGGAGGGCCCTCGGCAGTTCTTC. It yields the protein CATSDFGQREGPRQFF.

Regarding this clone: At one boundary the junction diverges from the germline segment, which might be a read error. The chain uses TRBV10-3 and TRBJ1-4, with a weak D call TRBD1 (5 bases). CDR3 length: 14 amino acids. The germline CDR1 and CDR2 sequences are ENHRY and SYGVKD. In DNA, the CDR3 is TGTGCCATCAGTGGTAGCCCAGACAGCCCCTCCGTCCTTTTT. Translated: CAISGSPDSPSVLF.

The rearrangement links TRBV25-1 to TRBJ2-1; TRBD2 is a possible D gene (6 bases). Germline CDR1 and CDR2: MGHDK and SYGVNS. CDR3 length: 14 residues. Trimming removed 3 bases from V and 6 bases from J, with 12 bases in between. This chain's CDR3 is CASSEAGIVNEQFF. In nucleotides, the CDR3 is TGTGCCAGCAGTGAGGCGGGAATTGTCAATGAGCAGTTCTTC.

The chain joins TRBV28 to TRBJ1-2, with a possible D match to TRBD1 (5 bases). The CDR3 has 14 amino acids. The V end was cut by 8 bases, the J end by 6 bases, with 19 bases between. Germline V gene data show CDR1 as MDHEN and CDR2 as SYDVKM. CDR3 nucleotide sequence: TGTGCCAGCTCTGGCAGGGTCTTGCCCGATGGCTACACCTTC. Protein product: CASSGRVLPDGYTF.

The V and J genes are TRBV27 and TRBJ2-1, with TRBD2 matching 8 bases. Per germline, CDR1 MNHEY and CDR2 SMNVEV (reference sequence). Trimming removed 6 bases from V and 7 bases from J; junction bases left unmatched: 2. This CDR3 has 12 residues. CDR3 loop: CASSGGGNEQFF. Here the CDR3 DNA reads TGTGCCAGCAGCGGGGGGGGAAATGAGCAGTTCTTC.

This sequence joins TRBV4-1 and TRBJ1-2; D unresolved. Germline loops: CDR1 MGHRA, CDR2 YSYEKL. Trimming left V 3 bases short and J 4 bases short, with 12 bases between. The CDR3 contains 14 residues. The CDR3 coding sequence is TGCGCCAGCAGCCATCTAGGGAGCGGCTATGGCTACACCTTC. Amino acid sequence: CASSHLGSGYGYTF.

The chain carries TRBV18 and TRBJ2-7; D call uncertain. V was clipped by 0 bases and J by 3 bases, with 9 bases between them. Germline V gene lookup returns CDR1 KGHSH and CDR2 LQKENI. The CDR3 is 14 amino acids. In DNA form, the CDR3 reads TGTGCCAGCTCACCACCATCGAGAAACTACGAGCAGTACTTC. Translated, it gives CASSPPSRNYEQYF. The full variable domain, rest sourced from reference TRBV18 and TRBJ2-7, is NAGVMQNPRHLVRRRGQEARLRCSPMKGHSHVYWYRQLPEEGLKFMVYLQKENIIDESGMPKERFSAEFPKEGPSILRIQQVVRGDSAAYFCASSPPSRNYEQYFGPGTRLTVT.

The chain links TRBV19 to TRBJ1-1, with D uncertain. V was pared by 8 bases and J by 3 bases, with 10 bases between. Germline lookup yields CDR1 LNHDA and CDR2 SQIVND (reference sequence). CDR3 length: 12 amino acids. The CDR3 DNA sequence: TGTGCCAGTCTTTACGGGGACACTGAAGCTTTCTTT. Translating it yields CASLYGDTEAFF.

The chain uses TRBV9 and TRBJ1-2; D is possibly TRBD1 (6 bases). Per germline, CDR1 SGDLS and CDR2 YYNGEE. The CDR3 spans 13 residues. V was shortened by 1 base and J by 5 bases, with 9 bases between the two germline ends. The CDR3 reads CASSVQGRYGYTF. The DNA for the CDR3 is TGTGCCAGCAGCGTACAGGGGCGATATGGCTACACCTTC.

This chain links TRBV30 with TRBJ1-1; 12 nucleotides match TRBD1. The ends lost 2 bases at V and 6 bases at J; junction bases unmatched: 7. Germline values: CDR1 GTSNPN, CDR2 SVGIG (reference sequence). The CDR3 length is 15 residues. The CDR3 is CAWSLGTGGQAEAFF. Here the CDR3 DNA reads TGTGCCTGGAGTTTAGGGACAGGGGGCCAAGCTGAAGCTTTCTTT. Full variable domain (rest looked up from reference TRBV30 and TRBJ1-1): SQTIHQWPATLVQPVGSPLSLECTVEGTSNPNLYWYRQAAGRGLQLLFYSVGIGQISSEVPQNLSASRPQDRQFILSSKKLLLSDSGFYLCAWSLGTGGQAEAFFGQGTRLTVV.

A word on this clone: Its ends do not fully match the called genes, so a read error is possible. DNA of the CDR3: TGTGCTAGCAGCTTGGGGACAGATAACACAGATACGCAGTATTTT. Amino acid sequence: CASSLGTDNTDTQYF. The V gene is TRBV7-7, the J gene TRBJ2-3; 7 nucleotides line up with TRBD1. The CDR3 length is 15 residues. Germline V gene data show CDR1 as SSHAT and CDR2 as FNYEAQ (reference sequence).

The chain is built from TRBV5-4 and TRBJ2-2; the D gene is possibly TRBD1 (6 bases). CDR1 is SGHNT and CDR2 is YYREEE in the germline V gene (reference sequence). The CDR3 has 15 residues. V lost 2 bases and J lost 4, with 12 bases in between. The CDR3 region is CASSFQGQITGELFF. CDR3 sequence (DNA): TGTGCCAGCAGCTTTCAAGGACAGATCACCGGGGAGCTGTTTTTT. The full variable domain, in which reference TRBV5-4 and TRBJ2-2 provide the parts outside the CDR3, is ETGVTQSPTHLIKTRGQQVTLRCSSQSGHNTVSWYQQALGQGPQFIFQYYREEENGRGNFPPRFSGLQFPNYSSELNVNALELDDSALYLCASSFQGQITGELFFGEGSRLTVL.

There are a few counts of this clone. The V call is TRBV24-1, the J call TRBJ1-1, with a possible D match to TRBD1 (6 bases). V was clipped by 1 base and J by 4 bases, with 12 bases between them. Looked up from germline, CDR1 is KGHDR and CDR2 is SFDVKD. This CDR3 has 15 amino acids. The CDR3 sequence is CATSDFKAGVTEAFF. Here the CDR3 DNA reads TGTGCCACCAGTGATTTTAAGGCAGGGGTCACTGAAGCTTTCTTT.

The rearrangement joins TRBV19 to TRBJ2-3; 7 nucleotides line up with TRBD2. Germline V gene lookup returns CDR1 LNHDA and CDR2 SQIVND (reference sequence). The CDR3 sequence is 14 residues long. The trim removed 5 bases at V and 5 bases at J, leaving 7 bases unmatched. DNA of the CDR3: TGTGCCAGTAGTGGCGGGAGTTGGAGAGATACGCAGTATTTT. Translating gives CASSGGSWRDTQYF.

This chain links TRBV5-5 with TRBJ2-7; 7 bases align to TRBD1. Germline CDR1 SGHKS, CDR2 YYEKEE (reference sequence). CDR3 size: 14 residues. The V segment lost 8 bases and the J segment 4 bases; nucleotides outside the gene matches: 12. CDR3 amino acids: CASSAGTEYYEQYF. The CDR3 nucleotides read TGTGCCAGTTCCGCCGGGACAGAATATTACGAGCAGTACTTC.

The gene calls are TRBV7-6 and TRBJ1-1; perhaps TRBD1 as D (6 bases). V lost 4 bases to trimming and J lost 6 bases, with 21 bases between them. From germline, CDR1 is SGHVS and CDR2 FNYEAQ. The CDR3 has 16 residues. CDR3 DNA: TGTGCCAGCAGCTCGCCTCATCTAGGGGGACCACCTGAAGCTTTCTTT. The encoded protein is CASSSPHLGGPPEAFF.

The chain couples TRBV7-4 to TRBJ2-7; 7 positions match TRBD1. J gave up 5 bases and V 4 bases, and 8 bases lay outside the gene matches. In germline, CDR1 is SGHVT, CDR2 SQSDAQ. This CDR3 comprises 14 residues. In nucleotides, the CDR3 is TGTGCCAGCAGCTATCTTGACAGGGCCCACGAGCAGTACTTC. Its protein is CASSYLDRAHEQYF. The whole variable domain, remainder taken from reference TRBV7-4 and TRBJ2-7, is GAGVSQSPRYKVAKRGRDVALRCDSISGHVTLYWYRQTLGQGSEVLTYSQSDAQRDKSGRPSGRFSAERPERSVSTLKIQRTEQGDSAVYLCASSYLDRAHEQYFGPGTRLTVT.

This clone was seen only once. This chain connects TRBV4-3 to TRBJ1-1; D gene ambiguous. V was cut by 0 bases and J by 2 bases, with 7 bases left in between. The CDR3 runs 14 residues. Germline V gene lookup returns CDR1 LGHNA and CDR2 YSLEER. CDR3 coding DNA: TGCGCCAGCAGCCAAGACAGGATTAACACTGAAGCTTTCTTT. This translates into CASSQDRINTEAFF.

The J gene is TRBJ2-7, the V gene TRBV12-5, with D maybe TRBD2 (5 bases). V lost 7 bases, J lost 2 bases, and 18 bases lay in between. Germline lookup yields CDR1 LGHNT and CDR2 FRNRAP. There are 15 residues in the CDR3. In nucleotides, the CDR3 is TGTGCTAGTGCCGCTTCTTATAGCGCTACCTACGAGCAGTACTTC. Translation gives CASAASYSATYEQYF.

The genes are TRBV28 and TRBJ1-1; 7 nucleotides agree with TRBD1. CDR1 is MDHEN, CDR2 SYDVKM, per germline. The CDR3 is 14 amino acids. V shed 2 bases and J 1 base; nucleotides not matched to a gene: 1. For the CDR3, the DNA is TGTGCCAGCAGTTTAAGACAGGGGAACACTGAAGCTTTCTTT. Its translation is CASSLRQGNTEAFF.

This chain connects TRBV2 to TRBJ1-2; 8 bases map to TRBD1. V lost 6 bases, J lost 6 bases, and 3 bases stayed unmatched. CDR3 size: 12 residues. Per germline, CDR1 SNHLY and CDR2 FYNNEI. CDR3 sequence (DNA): TGTGCCAGCAGACAGGGGGAGCATGGCTACACCTTC. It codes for CASRQGEHGYTF.